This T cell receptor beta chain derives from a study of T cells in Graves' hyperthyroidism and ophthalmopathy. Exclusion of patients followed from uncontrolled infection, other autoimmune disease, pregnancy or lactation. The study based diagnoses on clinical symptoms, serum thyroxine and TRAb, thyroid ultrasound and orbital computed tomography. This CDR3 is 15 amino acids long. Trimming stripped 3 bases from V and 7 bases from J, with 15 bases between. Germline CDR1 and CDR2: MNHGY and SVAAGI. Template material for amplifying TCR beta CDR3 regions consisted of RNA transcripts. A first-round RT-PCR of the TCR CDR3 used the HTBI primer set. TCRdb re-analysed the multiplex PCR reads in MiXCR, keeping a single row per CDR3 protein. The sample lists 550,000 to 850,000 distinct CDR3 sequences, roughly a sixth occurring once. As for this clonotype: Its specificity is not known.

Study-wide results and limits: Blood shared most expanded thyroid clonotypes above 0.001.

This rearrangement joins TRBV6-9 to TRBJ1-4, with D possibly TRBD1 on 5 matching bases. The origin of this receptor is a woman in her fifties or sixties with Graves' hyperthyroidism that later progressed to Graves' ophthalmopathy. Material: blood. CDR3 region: CASSYSRARAEKLFF. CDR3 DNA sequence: TGTGCCAGCAGTTACTCCAGGGCTCGGGCTGAAAAACTGTTTTTT.